These T cell receptor beta chains were read from a single sample in a study of T-cell memory formation after mild COVID-19. MiXCR was run by TCRdb on the 5' RACE reads, yielding one entry per CDR3 protein. This sample has around 340,000 distinct CDR3 sequences, with approximately 15% found just once. The sample consisted of PBMCs or a T cell subset sorted from them (not recorded which). These receptors were collected from a man aged 18 to 30 who had mild COVID-19 (a few samples of this study predate the infection). Cell type and time point are not known. Each CDR3 is given with its conserved first and last residue. The D gene is left open where the match is weak. Rows may omit the clone size; those that give it use once, few, many or a size class.

CDR3 length: 15
clone size: -
V gene: TRBV27
D gene: TRBD1
J gene: TRBJ2-2
CDR3 DNA: TGTGCCAGCAGTCATAGGGGACAGGCCGGCGGGGAGCTGTTTTTT
CDR3 protein: CASSHRGQAGGELFF

CDR3 length: 13
clone size: -
V gene: TRBV20-1
D gene: -
J gene: TRBJ1-1
CDR3 DNA: TGCAGTGCTAGAAGTGCGGTGAACACTGAAGCTTTCTTT
CDR3 protein: CSARSAVNTEAFF

CDR3 length: 15
clone size: -
V gene: TRBV12-3/TRBV12-4
D gene: -
J gene: TRBJ1-2
CDR3 DNA: TGTGCCAGCAGTTTTAAGGCCTCCCTCCTCTATGGCTACACCTTC
CDR3 protein: CASSFKASLLYGYTF

CDR3 length: 17
clone size: many
V gene: TRBV20-1
D gene: TRBD2
J gene: TRBJ2-1
CDR3 DNA: TGCAGTGCTAGACCCCCCCTACTAGCGAAGAGGGTCCATGAGCAGTTCTTC
CDR3 protein: CSARPPLLAKRVHEQFF

CDR3 length: 13
clone size: -
V gene: TRBV18
D gene: -
J gene: TRBJ1-1
CDR3 DNA: TGTGCCAGCTCCGGGACCATGAACACTGAAGCTTTCTTT
CDR3 protein: CASSGTMNTEAFF

CDR3 length: 14
clone size: -
V gene: TRBV14
D gene: -
J gene: TRBJ2-3
CDR3 DNA: TGTGCCAGCAGCCAGGTCTTCGTTCAAGATACGCAGTATTTT
CDR3 protein: CASSQVFVQDTQYF

CDR3 length: 15
clone size: few
V gene: TRBV19
D gene: TRBD2
J gene: TRBJ2-2
CDR3 DNA: TGTGCCAGTACCCAAAGCGGGGCCCCCACCGGGGAGCTGTTTTTT
CDR3 protein: CASTQSGAPTGELFF

CDR3 length: 14
clone size: -
V gene: TRBV12-3/TRBV12-4
D gene: TRBD1
J gene: TRBJ2-3
CDR3 DNA: TGTGCCAGCAGGACAGGGGTAGGCACAGATACGCAGTATTTT
CDR3 protein: CASRTGVGTDTQYF

CDR3 length: 14
clone size: few
V gene: TRBV6-2/TRBV6-3
D gene: -
J gene: TRBJ1-1
CDR3 DNA: TGTGCCAGCAGTTACCGGGCGCAGGCGACTGAAGCTTTCTTT
CDR3 protein: CASSYRAQATEAFF

CDR3 length: 15
clone size: -
V gene: TRBV18
D gene: -
J gene: TRBJ1-6
CDR3 DNA: TGTGCCAGCTCACCAAACAGGGAAATTAATTCACCCCTCCACTTT
CDR3 protein: CASSPNREINSPLHF

CDR3 length: 14
clone size: few
V gene: TRBV19
D gene: -
J gene: TRBJ1-4
CDR3 DNA: TGTGCCAGTAGTACGGCGGGGGCGGATGAAAAACTGTTTTTT
CDR3 protein: CASSTAGADEKLFF

CDR3 length: 15
clone size: -
V gene: TRBV11-2
D gene: TRBD2
J gene: TRBJ2-7
CDR3 DNA: TGTGCCAGCAGGTTCCCCGGGGGGGCTTCCTACGAGCAGTACTTC
CDR3 protein: CASRFPGGASYEQYF

CDR3 length: 11
clone size: many
V gene: TRBV7-9
D gene: -
J gene: TRBJ2-2
CDR3 DNA: TGTGCCAGCAGCAGCACCGGGGAGCTGTTTTTT
CDR3 protein: CASSSTGELFF

CDR3 length: 15
clone size: few
V gene: TRBV7-9
D gene: -
J gene: TRBJ1-4
CDR3 DNA: TGTGCCAGCTCGTTACTGGACCCTCGAGGGGAAAAACTGTTTTTT
CDR3 protein: CASSLLDPRGEKLFF

CDR3 length: 14
clone size: many
V gene: TRBV5-1
D gene: -
J gene: TRBJ2-2
CDR3 DNA: TGCGCCAGCAGCACTGTCGAAGGTTACGGGGAGCTGTTTTTT
CDR3 protein: CASSTVEGYGELFF

CDR3 length: 15
clone size: many
V gene: TRBV5-1
D gene: -
J gene: TRBJ1-1
CDR3 DNA: TGCGCCAGCAGCCCTGGGGGGGGCCCGAACACTGAAGCTTTCTTT
CDR3 protein: CASSPGGGPNTEAFF

CDR3 length: 12
clone size: many
V gene: TRBV9
D gene: -
J gene: TRBJ2-3
CDR3 DNA: TGTGCCAGCAGCGGGAATCCGGATACGCAGTATTTT
CDR3 protein: CASSGNPDTQYF

CDR3 length: 14
clone size: -
V gene: TRBV27
D gene: -
J gene: TRBJ1-2
CDR3 DNA: TGTGCCAGCAGTTCCCACAGGGCAAACTATGGCTACACCTTC
CDR3 protein: CASSSHRANYGYTF

CDR3 length: 14
clone size: few
V gene: TRBV6-4
D gene: -
J gene: TRBJ1-2
CDR3 DNA: TGTGCCAGCAGTGAGAGGGGCCTGGGGTATGGCTACACCTTC
CDR3 protein: CASSERGLGYGYTF

CDR3 length: 15
clone size: few
V gene: TRBV6-5
D gene: -
J gene: TRBJ1-2
CDR3 DNA: TGTGCCAGCAGCCCAGTGGGGAGGGCAGGCTATGGCTACACCTTC
CDR3 protein: CASSPVGRAGYGYTF

CDR3 length: 13
clone size: many
V gene: TRBV7-2
D gene: -
J gene: TRBJ2-3
CDR3 DNA: TGTGCCAGCAGCTCAGCAAAGGCGGATACGCAGTATTTT
CDR3 protein: CASSSAKADTQYF

CDR3 length: 14
clone size: -
V gene: TRBV12-3/TRBV12-4
D gene: TRBD1
J gene: TRBJ2-7
CDR3 DNA: TGTGCCAGCAGTTCGACAGGGGGTCTCAACGAGCAGTACTTC
CDR3 protein: CASSSTGGLNEQYF

CDR3 length: 14
clone size: many
V gene: TRBV7-9
D gene: -
J gene: TRBJ1-5
CDR3 DNA: TGTGCCAGCAGCTTAGGACAGCATAATCAGCCCCAGCATTTT
CDR3 protein: CASSLGQHNQPQHF

CDR3 length: 14
clone size: -
V gene: TRBV5-5
D gene: -
J gene: TRBJ2-6
CDR3 DNA: TGTGCCAGCTGTAGCCAAACTGGGGCCAACGTCCTGACTTTC
CDR3 protein: CASCSQTGANVLTF

CDR3 length: 15
clone size: few
V gene: TRBV7-2
D gene: TRBD1
J gene: TRBJ1-4
CDR3 DNA: TGTGCCAGCAGCTTTTTAGGGACAGGGGAGAGAAAACTGTTTTTT
CDR3 protein: CASSFLGTGERKLFF

CDR3 length: 13
clone size: -
V gene: TRBV14
D gene: -
J gene: TRBJ1-2
CDR3 DNA: TGTGCCAGCAGCGTGGGGGACTCCTATGGCTACACCTTC
CDR3 protein: CASSVGDSYGYTF

CDR3 length: 17
clone size: few
V gene: TRBV7-6
D gene: -
J gene: TRBJ1-4
CDR3 DNA: TGTGCCAGCAGCTTAGAAACCAGGATGACAACTAATGAAAAACTGTTTTTT
CDR3 protein: CASSLETRMTTNEKLFF

CDR3 length: 14
clone size: few
V gene: TRBV4-3
D gene: TRBD2
J gene: TRBJ2-7
CDR3 DNA: TGCGCCAGCAGCCGCAAGGGACTAGCGGGGGAGCAGTACTTC
CDR3 protein: CASSRKGLAGEQYF

CDR3 length: 15
clone size: -
V gene: TRBV3-1
D gene: -
J gene: TRBJ1-5
CDR3 DNA: TGTGCCAGCAGCCAAGATGCAGGGCCCAATCAGCCCCAGCATTTT
CDR3 protein: CASSQDAGPNQPQHF

CDR3 length: 15
clone size: many
V gene: TRBV6-5
D gene: TRBD2
J gene: TRBJ2-3
CDR3 DNA: TGTGCCAGCAGTAGACTAGCGGGGGGCACAGATACGCAGTATTTT
CDR3 protein: CASSRLAGGTDTQYF

CDR3 length: 15
clone size: -
V gene: TRBV27
D gene: TRBD1
J gene: TRBJ2-5
CDR3 DNA: TGTGCCAGCAGTTGGGCGACAGGGGCGCGGGAGACCCAGTACTTC
CDR3 protein: CASSWATGARETQYF

CDR3 length: 16
clone size: -
V gene: TRBV7-9
D gene: TRBD2
J gene: TRBJ2-3
CDR3 DNA: TGTGCCAGCAGCAAACAACTAGCGGGGTACACAGATACGCAGTATTTT
CDR3 protein: CASSKQLAGYTDTQYF

CDR3 length: 12
clone size: many
V gene: TRBV6-2/TRBV6-3
D gene: -
J gene: TRBJ1-1
CDR3 DNA: TGTGCCAGCAGTTTGAGGAACACTGAAGCTTTCTTT
CDR3 protein: CASSLRNTEAFF